The 4 T cell receptor beta chains in this list originate from one sample, sequenced in a study of T cells expressing NK-cell markers. Reprocessing the 5' RACE reads, TCRdb reports a single entry for every CDR3 protein and omits DNA. This listing includes 400,000 to 450,000 distinct CDR3 sequences. Sequences were obtained from blood T cells: a sorted CD56 or NKG2C T cell subset, CD4+ or CD8+ T cells, or bulk PBMC T cells (not recorded which). The receptors here all came from a woman between 18 and 69 years old in good health.

This chain links TRBV6-1 with TRBJ1-5. Germline loops: CDR1 MNHNS, CDR2 SASEGT. The CDR3 covers 14 residues. CDR3 sequence: CASSDGFSNQPQHF.

This chain's CDR3 is CASSFPGTGVYNEQFF. This rearrangement joins TRBV7-9 to TRBJ2-1; TCRdb's D call of TRBD1 is untestable without DNA. CDR1 SEHNR and CDR2 FQNEAQ come from the germline V gene (reference sequence). There are 16 residues in the CDR3. Full variable domain (missing parts from reference TRBV7-9 and TRBJ2-1): DTGVSQNPRHKITKRGQNVTFRCDPISEHNRLYWYRQTLGQGPEFLTYFQNEAQLEKSRLLSDRFSAERPKGSFSTLEIQRTEQGDSAMYLCASSFPGTGVYNEQFFGPGTRLTVL.

The chain has TRBV28 and TRBJ1-6. Germline V gives CDR1 MDHEN, CDR2 SYDVKM. The CDR3 contains 13 residues. The CDR3: CASSPPDNSPLHF.

V and J are TRBV4-3 and TRBJ2-5; TCRdb lists TRBD1, though no DNA is available to test this call. CDR1 is LGHNA, CDR2 YSLEER, per germline. The CDR3 runs to 16 residues. This CDR3 reads CASSQAGTATPETQYF.